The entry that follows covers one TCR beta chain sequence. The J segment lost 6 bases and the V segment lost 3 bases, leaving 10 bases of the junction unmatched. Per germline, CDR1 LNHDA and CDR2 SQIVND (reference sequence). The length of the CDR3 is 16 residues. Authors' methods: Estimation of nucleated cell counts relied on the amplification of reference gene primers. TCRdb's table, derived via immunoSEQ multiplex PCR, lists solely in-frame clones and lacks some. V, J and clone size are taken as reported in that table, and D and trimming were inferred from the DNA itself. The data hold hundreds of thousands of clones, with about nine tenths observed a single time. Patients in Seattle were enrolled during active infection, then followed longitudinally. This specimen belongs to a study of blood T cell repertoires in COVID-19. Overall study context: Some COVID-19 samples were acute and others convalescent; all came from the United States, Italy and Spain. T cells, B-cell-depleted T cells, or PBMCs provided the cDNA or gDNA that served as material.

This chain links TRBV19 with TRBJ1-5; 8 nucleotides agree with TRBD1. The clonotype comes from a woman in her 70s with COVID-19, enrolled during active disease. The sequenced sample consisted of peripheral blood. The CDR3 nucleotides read TGTGCCAGTAGTATGGGAGGACAGGGTCAGGTTCAGCCCCAGCATTTT. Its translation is CASSMGGQGQVQPQHF.